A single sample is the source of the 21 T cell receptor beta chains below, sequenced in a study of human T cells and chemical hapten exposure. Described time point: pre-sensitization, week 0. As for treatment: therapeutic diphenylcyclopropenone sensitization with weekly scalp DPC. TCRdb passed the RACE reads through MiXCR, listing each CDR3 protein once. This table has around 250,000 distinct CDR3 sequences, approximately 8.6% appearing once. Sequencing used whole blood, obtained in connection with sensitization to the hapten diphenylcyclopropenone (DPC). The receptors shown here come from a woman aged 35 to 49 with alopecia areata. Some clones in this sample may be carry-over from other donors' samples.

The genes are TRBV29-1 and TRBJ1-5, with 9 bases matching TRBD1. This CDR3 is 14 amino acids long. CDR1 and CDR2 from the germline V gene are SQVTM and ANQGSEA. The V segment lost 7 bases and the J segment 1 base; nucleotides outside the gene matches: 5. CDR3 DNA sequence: TGCAGCGCAACCGGGACAGGGAGCAATCAGCCCCAGCATTTT. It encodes CSATGTGSNQPQHF.

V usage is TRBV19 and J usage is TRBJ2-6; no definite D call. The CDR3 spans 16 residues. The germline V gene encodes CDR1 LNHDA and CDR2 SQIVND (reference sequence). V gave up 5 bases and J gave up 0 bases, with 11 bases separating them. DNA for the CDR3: TGTGCCAGTAGTCCAAATGGGTTCTCTGGGGCCAACGTCCTGACTTTC. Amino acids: CASSPNGFSGANVLTF.

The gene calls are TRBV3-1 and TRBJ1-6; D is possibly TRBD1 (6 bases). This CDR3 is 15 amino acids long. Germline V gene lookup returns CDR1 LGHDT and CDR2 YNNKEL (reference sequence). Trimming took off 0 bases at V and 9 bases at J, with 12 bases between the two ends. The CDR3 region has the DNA TGTGCCAGCAGCCAAGACGGGGGCCCCGTTTCACCCCTCCACTTT. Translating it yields CASSQDGGPVSPLHF.

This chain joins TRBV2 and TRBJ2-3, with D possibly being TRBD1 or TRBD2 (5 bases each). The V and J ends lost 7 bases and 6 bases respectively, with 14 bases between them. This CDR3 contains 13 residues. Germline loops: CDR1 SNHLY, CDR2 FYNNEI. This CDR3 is CASTRDPGDTQYF. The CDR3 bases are TGTGCCAGCACCCGGGACCCGGGGGATACGCAGTATTTT.

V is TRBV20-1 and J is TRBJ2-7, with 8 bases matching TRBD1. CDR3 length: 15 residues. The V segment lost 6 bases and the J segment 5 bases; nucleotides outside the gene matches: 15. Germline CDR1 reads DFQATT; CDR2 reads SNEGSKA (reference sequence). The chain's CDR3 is CSADRTGTGSNEQYF. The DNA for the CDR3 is TGCAGTGCCGATCGTACCGGGACAGGATCTAACGAGCAGTACTTC.

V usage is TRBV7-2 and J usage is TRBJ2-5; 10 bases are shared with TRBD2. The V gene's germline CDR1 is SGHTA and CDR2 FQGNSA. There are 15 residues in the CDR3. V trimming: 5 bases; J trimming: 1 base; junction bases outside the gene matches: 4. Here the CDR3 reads CASSVTSGPQETQYF. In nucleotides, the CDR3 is TGTGCCAGCAGCGTGACTAGCGGGCCCCAAGAGACCCAGTACTTC.

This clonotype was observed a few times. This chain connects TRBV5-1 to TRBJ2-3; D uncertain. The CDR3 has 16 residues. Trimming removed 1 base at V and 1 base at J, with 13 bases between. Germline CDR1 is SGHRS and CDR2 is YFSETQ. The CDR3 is CASSLFGLDRTDTQYF. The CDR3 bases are TGCGCCAGCAGCTTGTTCGGTCTAGATCGCACAGATACGCAGTATTTT.

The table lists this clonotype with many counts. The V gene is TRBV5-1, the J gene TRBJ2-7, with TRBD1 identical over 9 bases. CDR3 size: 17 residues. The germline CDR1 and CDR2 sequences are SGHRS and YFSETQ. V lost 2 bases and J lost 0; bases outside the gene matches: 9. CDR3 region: CASSLLGTGSLSYEQYF. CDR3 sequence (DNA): TGCGCCAGCAGCTTACTGGGGACAGGGTCACTCTCCTACGAGCAGTACTTC.

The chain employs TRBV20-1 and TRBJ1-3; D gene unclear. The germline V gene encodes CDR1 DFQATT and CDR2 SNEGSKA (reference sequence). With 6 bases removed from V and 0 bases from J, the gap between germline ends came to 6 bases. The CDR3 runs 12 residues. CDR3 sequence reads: CSASYSGNTIYF. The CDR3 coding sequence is TGCAGTGCCTCCTACTCTGGAAACACCATATATTTT.

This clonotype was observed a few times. The CDR3 nucleotides read TGTGCCAGCACCTGGACAGGTCTAGATGGCTACACCTTC. Its protein product is CASTWTGLDGYTF. The genes are TRBV6-6 and TRBJ1-2; 7 nucleotides align to TRBD1. Unmatched junction bases numbered 8, after V lost 7 bases and J lost 6 bases. Germline V gene sequence: CDR1 MNHNY, CDR2 SVGAGI (reference sequence). The CDR3 contains 13 residues.

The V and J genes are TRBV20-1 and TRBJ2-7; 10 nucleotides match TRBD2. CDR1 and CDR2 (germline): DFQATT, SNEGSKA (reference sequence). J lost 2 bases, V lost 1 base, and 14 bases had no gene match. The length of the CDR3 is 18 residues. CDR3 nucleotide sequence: TGCAGTGCTAGAGGAGCTAGCGGGAGTTCGACGGTACCCTACGAGCAGTACTTC. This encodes CSARGASGSSTVPYEQYF.

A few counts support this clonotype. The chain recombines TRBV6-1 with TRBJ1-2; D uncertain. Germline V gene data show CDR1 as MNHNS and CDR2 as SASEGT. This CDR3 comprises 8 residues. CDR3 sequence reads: CAVGGYTF. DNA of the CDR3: TGTGCTGTCGGTGGCTACACCTTC.

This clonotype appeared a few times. CDR3 sequence reads: CAISERAGYEQYF. As DNA, the CDR3 is TGTGCCATCAGTGAGAGGGCCGGATACGAGCAGTACTTC. J is TRBJ2-7 and V is TRBV10-3, with D unresolved. Trimming stripped 2 bases from V and 4 bases from J, with 9 bases between. This CDR3 has 13 amino acids. Looked up from germline, CDR1 is ENHRY and CDR2 is SYGVKD.

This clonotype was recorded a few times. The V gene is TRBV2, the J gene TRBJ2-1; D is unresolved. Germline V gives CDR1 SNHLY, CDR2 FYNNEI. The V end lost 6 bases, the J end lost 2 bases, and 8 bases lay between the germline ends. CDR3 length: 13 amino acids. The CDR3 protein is CASSHPPYNEQFF. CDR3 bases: TGTGCCAGCAGCCATCCACCCTACAATGAGCAGTTCTTC.

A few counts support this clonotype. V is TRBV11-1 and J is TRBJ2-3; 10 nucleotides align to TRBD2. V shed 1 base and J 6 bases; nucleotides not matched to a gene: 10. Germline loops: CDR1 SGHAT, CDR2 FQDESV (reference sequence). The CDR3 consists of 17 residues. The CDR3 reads CASSLESSGSFVDTQYF. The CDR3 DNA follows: TGTGCCAGCAGCTTAGAATCTAGCGGGAGCTTCGTGGATACGCAGTATTTT. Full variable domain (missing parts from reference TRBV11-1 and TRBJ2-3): EAEVAQSPRYKITEKSQAVAFWCDPISGHATLYWYRQILGQGPELLVQFQDESVVDDSQLPKDRFSAERLKGVDSTLKIQPAELGDSAMYLCASSLESSGSFVDTQYFGPGTRLTVL.

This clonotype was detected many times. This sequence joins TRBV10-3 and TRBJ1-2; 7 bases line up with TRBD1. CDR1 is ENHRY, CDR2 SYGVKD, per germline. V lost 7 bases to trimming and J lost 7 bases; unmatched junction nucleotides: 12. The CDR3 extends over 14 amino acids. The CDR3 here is CAITRQYSGGGYTF. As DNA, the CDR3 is TGTGCCATCACCAGACAGTATTCAGGGGGTGGCTACACCTTC.

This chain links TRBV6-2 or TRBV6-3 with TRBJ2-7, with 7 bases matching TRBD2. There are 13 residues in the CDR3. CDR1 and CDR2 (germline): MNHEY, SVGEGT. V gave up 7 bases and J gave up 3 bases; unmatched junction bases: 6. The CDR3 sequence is CASTREAFYEQYF. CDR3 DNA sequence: TGTGCCAGCACCCGGGAGGCTTTCTACGAGCAGTACTTC.

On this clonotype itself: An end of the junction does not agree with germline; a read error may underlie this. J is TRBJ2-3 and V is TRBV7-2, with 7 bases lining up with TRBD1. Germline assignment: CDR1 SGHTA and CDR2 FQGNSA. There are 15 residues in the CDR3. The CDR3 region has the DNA TGTGTCAGCAGCACAACAGGGGCTTGGCCGGATACGCAGTATTTT. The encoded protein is CVSSTTGAWPDTQYF. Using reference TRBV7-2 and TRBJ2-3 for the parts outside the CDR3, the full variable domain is GAGVSQSPSNKVTEKGKDVELRCDPISGHTALYWYRQSLGQGLEFLIYFQGNSAPDKSGLPSDRFSAERTGGSVSTLTIQRTQQEDSAVYLCVSSTTGAWPDTQYFGPGTRLTVL.

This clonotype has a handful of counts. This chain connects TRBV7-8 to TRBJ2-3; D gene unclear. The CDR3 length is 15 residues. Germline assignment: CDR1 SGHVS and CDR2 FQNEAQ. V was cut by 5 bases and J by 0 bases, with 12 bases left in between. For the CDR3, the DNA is TGTGCCAGCAGCCCCAGTGATGGCAGCACAGATACGCAGTATTTT. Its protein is CASSPSDGSTDTQYF.

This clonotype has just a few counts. CDR3 loop: CASSYRIAGLNTGELFF. CDR3 in DNA: TGTGCCAGCAGTTATCGGATAGCGGGACTCAACACCGGGGAGCTGTTTTTT. This chain links TRBV5-6 with TRBJ2-2; 8 bases align to TRBD2. The CDR3 has 17 residues. J was trimmed by 2 bases and V by 5 bases; bases with no gene match: 11. Per germline, CDR1 SGHDT and CDR2 YYEEEE. The entire variable domain, with the rest obtained from reference TRBV5-6 and TRBJ2-2, is as follows: DAGVTQSPTHLIKTRGQQVTLRCSPKSGHDTVSWYQQALGQGPQFIFQYYEEEERQRGNFPDRFSGHQFPNYSSELNVNALLLGDSALYLCASSYRIAGLNTGELFFGEGSRLTVL.

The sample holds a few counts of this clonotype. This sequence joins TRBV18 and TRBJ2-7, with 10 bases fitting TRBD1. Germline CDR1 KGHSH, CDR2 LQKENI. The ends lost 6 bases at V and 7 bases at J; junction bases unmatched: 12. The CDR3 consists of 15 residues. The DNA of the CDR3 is TGTGCCAGCTCCAGCGAACGGACAGGGGGTGAGGAGCAGTACTTC. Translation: CASSSERTGGEEQYF.